These T cell receptor beta chains were read from a single sample in a study of T-cell reconstitution after alpha-beta-depleted transplantation in children. TCRdb reprocessed the PCR reads via MiXCR and lists one record per CDR3 protein. The profile shows 250,000 or so distinct CDR3 sequences, just under 8.5% of them singletons. Sequences were derived from PBMCs, mostly from graft donor cells, sampled 180 days after TCRalphabeta/CD19-depleted stem cell transplant. These receptors came from a male patient younger than 18 who had a stem cell transplant for acute lymphoblastic leukemia, so the T cells may come from the graft donor. Both conserved end residues are part of each CDR3.

j_call	v_call	cdr3_aa
TRBJ1-5	TRBV28	CASSHLQGWDQPQHF
TRBJ1-6	TRBV5-1	CASSPLGQNNSPLHF
TRBJ2-5	TRBV12-3/TRBV12-4	CASSYGTSGGQETQYF
TRBJ2-2	TRBV29-1	CSVRDSGTGELFF
TRBJ1-2	TRBV5-1	CASSSGTGTGKNGYTF
TRBJ2-1	TRBV21-1	CASSPLGRQFF
TRBJ1-1	TRBV18	CASSPFGIGHTEAFF
TRBJ2-7	TRBV27	CASSLWPRAGASEQYF
TRBJ2-3	TRBV29-1	CSVADLKIGSTDTQYF
TRBJ1-2	TRBV7-2	CASSWFTGQGNYGYTF
TRBJ1-5	TRBV5-5	CASSLSFGQGYQPQHF
TRBJ1-4	TRBV12-3/TRBV12-4	CASSFRVSAATNEKLFF
TRBJ2-2	TRBV7-3	CASSLPRGHRRRTGELFF
TRBJ2-7	TRBV3-1	CASSQGGQAGFEQYF
TRBJ1-5	TRBV6-5	CASRQVNQPQHF
TRBJ2-6	TRBV4-3	CASSQVSWSSGANVLTF
TRBJ2-3	TRBV12-3/TRBV12-4	CASSSRPGGWSTDTQYF
TRBJ1-1	TRBV11-2	CASSQGQGRLLNTEAFF
TRBJ1-1	TRBV28	CASSIITEAFF
TRBJ2-3	TRBV5-1	CASSLGNGYADTQYF
TRBJ2-2	TRBV11-2	CASSPPWREGRGTGELFF
TRBJ2-3	TRBV20-1	CSARGLDTQYF
TRBJ1-5	TRBV5-6	CASSRMGQMINQPQHF
TRBJ1-2	TRBV10-3	CAISAGQGSNYGYTF
TRBJ2-2	TRBV3-1	CASSPGLVNRGELFF
TRBJ1-2	TRBV4-1	CASSQVASTYGYTF
TRBJ1-2	TRBV19	CASSIGQQDYGYTF
TRBJ2-5	TRBV2	CASSGWGKRQYF
TRBJ2-5	TRBV21-1	CASRMGRARLAQYF
TRBJ2-7	TRBV12-3/TRBV12-4	CASSFWADSYEQYF
TRBJ2-3	TRBV7-9	CASSSDTRITDTQYF
TRBJ2-5	TRBV5-6	CASSFRQQETQYF
TRBJ2-1	TRBV4-3	CASSQGAGGKDSEQFF
TRBJ2-2	TRBV20-1	CSAPDRANTGELFF
TRBJ2-7	TRBV5-6	CASSLAAYEQYF
TRBJ1-5	TRBV27	CASKTYRYSNQPQHF
TRBJ2-3	TRBV5-6	CASSAGGSTYTQYF
TRBJ2-7	TRBV7-8	CASSLEPSGTGNYEQYF
TRBJ2-7	TRBV20-1	CSARDEGGGRYEQYF
TRBJ1-2	TRBV9	CASSHNPNGYTF
TRBJ2-1	TRBV15	CATSSGGASYNEQFF
TRBJ2-5	TRBV7-3	CASSQTSGGALETQYF
TRBJ1-6	TRBV4-1	CASSQDRGVGNSPLHF
TRBJ2-1	TRBV14	CASSQEHGFWYNEQFF